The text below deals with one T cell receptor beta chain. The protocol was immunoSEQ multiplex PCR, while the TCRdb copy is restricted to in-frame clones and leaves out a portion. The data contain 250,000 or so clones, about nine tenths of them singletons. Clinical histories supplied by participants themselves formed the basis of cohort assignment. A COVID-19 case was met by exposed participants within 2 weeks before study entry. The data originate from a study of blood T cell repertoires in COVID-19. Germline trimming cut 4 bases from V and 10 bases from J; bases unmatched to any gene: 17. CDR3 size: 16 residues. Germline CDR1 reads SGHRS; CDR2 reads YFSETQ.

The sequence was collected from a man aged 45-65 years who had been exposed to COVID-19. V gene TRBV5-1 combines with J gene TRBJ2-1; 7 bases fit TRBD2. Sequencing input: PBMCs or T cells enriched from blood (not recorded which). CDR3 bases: TGCGCCAGCAGCCCCACGGCGAGCGGGGCTGGAGGGGAGCAGTTCTTC. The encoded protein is CASSPTASGAGGEQFF.